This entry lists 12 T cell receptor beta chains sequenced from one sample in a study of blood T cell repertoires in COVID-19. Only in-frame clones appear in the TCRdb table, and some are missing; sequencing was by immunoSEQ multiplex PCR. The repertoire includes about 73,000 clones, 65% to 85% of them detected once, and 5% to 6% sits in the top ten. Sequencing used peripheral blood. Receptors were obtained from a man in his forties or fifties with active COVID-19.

The CDR3 bases are TGTGCCAGCACCCCGACAGGAACTGGAAACACCATATATTTT. Translated: CASTPTGTGNTIYF. This rearrangement joins TRBV6-5 to TRBJ1-3; maybe TRBD1 (6 bases). This CDR3 spans 14 amino acids. With 7 bases removed from V and 2 bases from J, the gap between germline ends came to 12 bases. Germline V gene data show CDR1 as MNHEY and CDR2 as SVGAGI.

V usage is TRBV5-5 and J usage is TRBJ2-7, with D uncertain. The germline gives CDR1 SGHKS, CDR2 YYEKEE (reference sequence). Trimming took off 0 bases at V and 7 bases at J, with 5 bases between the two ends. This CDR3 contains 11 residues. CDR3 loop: CASSLVNEQYF. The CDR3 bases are TGTGCCAGCAGCTTGGTAAATGAGCAGTACTTC.

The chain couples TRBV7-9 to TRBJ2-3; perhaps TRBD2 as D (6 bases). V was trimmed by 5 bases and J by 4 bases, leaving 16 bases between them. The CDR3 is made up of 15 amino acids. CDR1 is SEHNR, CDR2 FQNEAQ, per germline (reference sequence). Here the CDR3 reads CASSPVTSSADTQYF. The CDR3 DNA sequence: TGTGCCAGCAGCCCGGTGACTAGTTCGGCAGATACGCAGTATTTT. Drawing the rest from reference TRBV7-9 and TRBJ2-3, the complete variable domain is DTGVSQNPRHKITKRGQNVTFRCDPISEHNRLYWYRQTLGQGPEFLTYFQNEAQLEKSRLLSDRFSAERPKGSFSTLEIQRTEQGDSAMYLCASSPVTSSADTQYFGPGTRLTVL.

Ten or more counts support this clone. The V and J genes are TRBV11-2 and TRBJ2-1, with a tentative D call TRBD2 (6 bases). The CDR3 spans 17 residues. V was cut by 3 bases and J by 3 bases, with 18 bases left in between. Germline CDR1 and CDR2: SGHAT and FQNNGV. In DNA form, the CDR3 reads TGTGCCAGCAGCTTTTTACTAGCCTCCCTTCTCTACAATGAGCAGTTCTTC. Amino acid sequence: CASSFLLASLLYNEQFF.

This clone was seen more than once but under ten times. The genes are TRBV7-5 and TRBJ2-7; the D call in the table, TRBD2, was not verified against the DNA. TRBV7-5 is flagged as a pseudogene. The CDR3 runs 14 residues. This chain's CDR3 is CVRSTRDYSYEQYF. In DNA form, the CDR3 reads TGTGTCAGAAGCACTCGGGACTACTCCTACGAGCAGTACTTC.

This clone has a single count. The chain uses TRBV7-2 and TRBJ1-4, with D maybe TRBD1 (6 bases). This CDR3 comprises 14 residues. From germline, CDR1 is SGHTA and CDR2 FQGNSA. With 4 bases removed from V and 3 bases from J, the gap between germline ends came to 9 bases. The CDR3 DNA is TGTGCCAGCAGCTACAGGGATCCTAATGAAAAACTGTTTTTT. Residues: CASSYRDPNEKLFF.

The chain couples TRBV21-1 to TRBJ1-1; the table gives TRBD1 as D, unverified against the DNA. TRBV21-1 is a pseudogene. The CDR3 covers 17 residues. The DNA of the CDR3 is TGTGCCAGCAGCAAAGCGCAGGAGGGACAGGGAGGGACTGAAGCTTTCTTT. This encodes CASSKAQEGQGGTEAFF.

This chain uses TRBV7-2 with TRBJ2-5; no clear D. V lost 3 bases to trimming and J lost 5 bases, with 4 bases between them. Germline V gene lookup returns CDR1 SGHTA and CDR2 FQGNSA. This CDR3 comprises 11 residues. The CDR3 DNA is TGTGCCAGCAGCTTCGGGGAGACCCAGTACTTC. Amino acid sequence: CASSFGETQYF.

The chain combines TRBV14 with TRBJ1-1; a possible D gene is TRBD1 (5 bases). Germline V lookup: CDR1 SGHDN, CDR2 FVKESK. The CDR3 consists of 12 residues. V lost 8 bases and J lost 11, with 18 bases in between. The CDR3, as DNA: TGTGCCAGCTCCGCAGGGAGGGGCAACGCTTTCTTT. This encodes CASSAGRGNAFF. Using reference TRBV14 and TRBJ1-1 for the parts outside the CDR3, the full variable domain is EAGVTQFPSHSVIEKGQTVTLRCDPISGHDNLYWYRRVMGKEIKFLLHFVKESKQDESGMPNNRFLAERTGGTYSTLKVQPAELEDSGVYFCASSAGRGNAFFGQGTRLTVV.

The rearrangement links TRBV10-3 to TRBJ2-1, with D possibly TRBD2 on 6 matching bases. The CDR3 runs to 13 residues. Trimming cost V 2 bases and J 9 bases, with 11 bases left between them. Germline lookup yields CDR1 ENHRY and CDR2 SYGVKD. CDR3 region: CAISEGGETEQFF. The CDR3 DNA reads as TGTGCCATCAGTGAGGGAGGGGAAACTGAGCAGTTCTTC.

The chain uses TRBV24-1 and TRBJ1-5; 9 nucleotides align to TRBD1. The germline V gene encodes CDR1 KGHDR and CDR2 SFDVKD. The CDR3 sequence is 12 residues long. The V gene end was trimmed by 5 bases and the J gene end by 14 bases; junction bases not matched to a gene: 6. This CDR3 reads CATSVPGQGKHF. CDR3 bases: TGTGCCACCAGTGTCCCGGGACAGGGTAAGCATTTT.

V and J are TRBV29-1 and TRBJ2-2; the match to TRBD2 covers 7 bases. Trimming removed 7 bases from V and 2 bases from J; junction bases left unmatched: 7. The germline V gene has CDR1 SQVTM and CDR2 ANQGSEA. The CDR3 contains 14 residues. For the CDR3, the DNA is TGCAGCGGGAGGCTAGCGGTCAACACCGGGGAGCTGTTTTTT. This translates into CSGRLAVNTGELFF.